This entry features one T cell receptor (beta chain) sequence. Its matching antigen is unknown. Libraries were prepared by immunoSEQ multiplex PCR; TCRdb keeps only in-frame clonotypes and omits some of them. This table has fewer than 200,000 clones, more than 90% appearing once. The CDR3 covers 13 residues. V was clipped by 5 bases and J by 4 bases; unmatched bases: 4. Germline V lookup: CDR1 MNHEY, CDR2 SMNVEV (reference sequence). This record comes from a study of T cell responses to AZD1222 COVID-19 vaccine. Study-level points and caveats: Baseline seropositivity characterized only a handful of AZD1222 recipients. Spike-wide coverage was observed for vaccine-associated CD4 TCRs, with dominant responses at 160-218 and 743-854. Among spike-specific TCRs, nearly half reportedly target unmutated variant regions.

The J gene is TRBJ1-2, the V gene TRBV27, with 7 bases lining up with TRBD1. The material was peripheral blood, obtained on day 0 of AZD1222 vaccination. This receptor was obtained from an adult in good health. The CDR3 sequence is CASSPGDSYGYTF. CDR3 bases: TGTGCCAGCAGTCCCGGGGACAGCTATGGCTACACCTTC.